This is a list of T cell receptor beta chains from one sample in a study of blood T cell repertoires in COVID-19. Profiling relied on immunoSEQ multiplex PCR, and the TCRdb table lists in-frame clones only, not all of them. The data hold roughly 150,000 clones, with over 75% observed a single time. Sequences were obtained from peripheral blood. Every receptor here comes from a woman between 40 and 55 years old with acute or convalescent COVID-19. Both conserved end residues are part of each CDR3. D genes are given only for firm matches. Some rows have no size entry. The others give once, few or many, or a class for an expanded clone.

TRBV28	-	TRBD1	TRBJ1-2	TGTGCCAGCAGTCCCCACACAGGGGGGGACTATGGCTACACCTTC	CASSPHTGGDYGYTF
TRBV2	few	TRBD2	TRBJ2-1	TGTGCCAGCAGCATCACCCCTAGCGGCAGGACTTACAATGAGCAGTTCTTC	CASSITPSGRTYNEQFF
TRBV7-3	-	TRBD1	TRBJ1-1	TGTGCCAGCAGCTTAACGAGGACAGGGAACACTGAAGCTTTCTTT	CASSLTRTGNTEAFF
TRBV19	-	TRBD2	TRBJ2-3	TGTGCCAGTAGGATGCGGGGGGGCGCAGATACGCAGTATTTT	CASRMRGGADTQYF
TRBV30	-	TRBD1	TRBJ1-2	TGTGCCTGGGGAGACAGGGGGCAAGGCTACACCTTC	CAWGDRGQGYTF
TRBV6-5	-	TRBD2	TRBJ2-7	TGTGCCAGCAGTTATAGCGGGACCGCCTTCGAGCAGTACTTC	CASSYSGTAFEQYF
TRBV5-5	-	-	TRBJ1-6	TGTGCCAGCAGCTTGTCCGGGACATCCTATAATTCACCCCTCCACTTT	CASSLSGTSYNSPLHF
TRBV28	-	-	TRBJ2-4	TGTGCCAGCTCACCATCGGGGATCGCCAAAAACATTCAGTACTTC	CASSPSGIAKNIQYF
TRBV18	few	TRBD1	TRBJ1-2	TGTGCCAGCTCACCGGGACAGGGTAACTATGGCTACACCTTC	CASSPGQGNYGYTF
TRBV11-3	-	TRBD2	TRBJ2-7	TGTGCCAGCAGCGCGGGGACTACCTACGAGCAGTACTTC	CASSAGTTYEQYF
TRBV18	-	-	TRBJ2-2	TGTGCCAGCTCACCGTTAGTGCCGAACACCGGGGAGCTGTTTTTT	CASSPLVPNTGELFF
TRBV5-1	-	-	TRBJ1-4	TGCGCCAGCAGCTTGGCCACAGGGATGAAGGAAAAACTGTTTTTT	CASSLATGMKEKLFF
TRBV10-2	-	-	TRBJ1-6	TGCGCCAGCAGTGAGTCCCAGGGGAGCTCCTATAATTCACCCCTCCACTTT	CASSESQGSSYNSPLHF
TRBV10-3	-	-	TRBJ2-6	TGTGCCATCAGGGGGTGGGGCAGCTCTGGGTCCAACGTCCTGACTTTC	CAIRGWGSSGSNVLTF
TRBV19	-	-	TRBJ1-4	TGTGCCAGTAGTATTATGGGTTTTTTCAGCGCAACTAATGAAAAACTGTTTTTT	CASSIMGFFSATNEKLFF
TRBV2	-	-	TRBJ1-2	TGTGCCAGCAGGGTTGGACATAACTATGGCTACACCTTC	CASRVGHNYGYTF
TRBV2	few	-	TRBJ2-2	TGTGCCAGCAGTCGGACTCGACCGAACACCGGGGAGCTGTTTTTT	CASSRTRPNTGELFF
TRBV7-9	-	TRBD1	TRBJ2-7	TGTGCCAGCAGCTTGTTCAGGGGGCCCTACGAGCAGTACTTC	CASSLFRGPYEQYF
TRBV13	-	-	TRBJ1-2	TGTGCCAGCAGCTTAGAGGCGGGAGGGAGACAATATGGCTACACCTTC	CASSLEAGGRQYGYTF
TRBV20-1	-	-	TRBJ2-1	TGCAGTGCGGTTATTCGGGTCGAGCAGTTCTTC	CSAVIRVEQFF